The 3 T cell receptor beta chains below come from one sample, sequenced in a study of shared clonotypes between healthy human individuals. The method was immunoSEQ multiplex PCR; TCRdb's version includes in-frame clones alone and lacks a portion of them. The repertoire has under 2.5 million clones, roughly 90% of them found once; the top ten carry around 0.38%. What was sequenced was naive CD4+ T cells from PBMCs. The subset denotes: CD45RA+ positively selected. The receptors derive from a man between 18 and 29 years old in good health. Some clones in this sample may be carry-over from other donors' samples.

The CDR3 region is CASTLGVFGETQYF. CDR3 bases: TGTGCCAGCACCTTGGGGGTTTTTGGAGAGACCCAGTACTTC. The gene calls are TRBV7-9 and TRBJ2-5, with D possibly called TRBD1 or TRBD2 (5 bases each). The CDR3 is made up of 14 amino acids. The V end lost 7 bases, the J end lost 4 bases, and 16 bases lay between the germline ends. Germline lookup yields CDR1 SEHNR and CDR2 FQNEAQ (reference sequence). Supplemented by reference TRBV7-9 and TRBJ2-5, the full variable domain reads DTGVSQNPRHKITKRGQNVTFRCDPISEHNRLYWYRQTLGQGPEFLTYFQNEAQLEKSRLLSDRFSAERPKGSFSTLEIQRTEQGDSAMYLCASTLGVFGETQYFGPGTRLLVL.

The chain uses TRBV4-1 and TRBJ1-1; D may be TRBD1 (5 bases). CDR3 length equals 15 residues. From germline, CDR1 is MGHRA and CDR2 YSYEKL. Trimming pared 0 bases from V and 5 bases from J, leaving 13 bases between. The CDR3 here is CASSQETRAGTEAFF. The CDR3 bases are TGCGCCAGCAGCCAAGAAACCAGGGCGGGGACTGAAGCTTTCTTT.

The genes are TRBV7-8 and TRBJ2-3; no clear D gene. V dropped 3 bases and J dropped 0 bases, with 7 bases sitting between them. Germline CDR1 is SGHVS and CDR2 is FQNEAQ. This CDR3 region has 14 residues. CDR3 nucleotides: TGTGCCAGCAGCTTCCCGTCCAGCACAGATACGCAGTATTTT. Its protein product is CASSFPSSTDTQYF.